This is a list of T cell receptor beta chains from one sample in a study of blood T cell repertoires in COVID-19. Libraries were prepared by immunoSEQ multiplex PCR; TCRdb keeps only in-frame clonotypes and omits some of them. Of 14,000 or so clones in the sample, 65% to 90% were seen once. Material for sequencing was peripheral blood. The receptors derive from a woman in her forties or fifties with active or convalescent COVID-19. Both conserved end residues are part of each CDR3. D genes are given only for firm matches.

d_gene: .
v_gene: TRBV4-2
j_gene: TRBJ2-7
CDR3aa: CASSQEASNYEQYF

d_gene: .
v_gene: TRBV7-2
j_gene: TRBJ2-3
CDR3aa: CASSLSPRGDTQYF

d_gene: TRBD1
v_gene: TRBV28
j_gene: TRBJ2-7
CDR3aa: CASSLTARWTGGAYEQYF

d_gene: TRBD1
v_gene: TRBV3-1/TRBV3-2
j_gene: TRBJ1-1
CDR3aa: CASSPTGQGAINTEAFF

d_gene: TRBD1
v_gene: TRBV5-4
j_gene: TRBJ2-3
CDR3aa: CASSTELTGTIGDTQYF

d_gene: .
v_gene: TRBV9
j_gene: TRBJ2-3
CDR3aa: CASSVTHRDTSTDTQYF

d_gene: .
v_gene: TRBV25-1
j_gene: TRBJ1-3
CDR3aa: CASSESRTARSSGNTIYF

d_gene: .
v_gene: TRBV7-8
j_gene: TRBJ2-7
CDR3aa: CASSTQQGYEQYF

d_gene: TRBD2
v_gene: TRBV19
j_gene: TRBJ2-7
CDR3aa: CASSIRLAGGEQYF

d_gene: .
v_gene: TRBV9
j_gene: TRBJ1-1
CDR3aa: CASSVVGQGSEAFF

d_gene: .
v_gene: TRBV5-8
j_gene: TRBJ2-7
CDR3aa: CASSLGVFWEQYF

d_gene: TRBD1
v_gene: TRBV15
j_gene: TRBJ1-5
CDR3aa: CATSTGTGHNQPQHF

d_gene: .
v_gene: TRBV7-6
j_gene: TRBJ1-1
CDR3aa: CASSPRVDTEAFF

d_gene: .
v_gene: TRBV6-2/TRBV6-3
j_gene: TRBJ2-3
CDR3aa: CASSYLTPQSTQYF

d_gene: .
v_gene: TRBV28
j_gene: TRBJ2-5
CDR3aa: CASSLRGFETQYF

d_gene: .
v_gene: TRBV5-1
j_gene: TRBJ2-1
CDR3aa: CASSLFPGDVSYNEQFF

d_gene: TRBD1
v_gene: TRBV29-1
j_gene: TRBJ1-1
CDR3aa: CSARTGSYAEAFF

d_gene: .
v_gene: TRBV4-1
j_gene: TRBJ1-2
CDR3aa: CASSQERSDSYWVGGYTF

d_gene: .
v_gene: TRBV3-1/TRBV3-2
j_gene: TRBJ2-3
CDR3aa: CASSQDTGTSDTQYF

d_gene: .
v_gene: TRBV6-1
j_gene: TRBJ2-7
CDR3aa: CASSEFLQGLIYEQYF

d_gene: TRBD1
v_gene: TRBV19
j_gene: TRBJ1-1
CDR3aa: CASSLQTGGNTEAFF

d_gene: TRBD1
v_gene: TRBV5-1
j_gene: TRBJ1-6
CDR3aa: CASSPPGGGGSPLHF

d_gene: TRBD1
v_gene: TRBV19
j_gene: TRBJ2-7
CDR3aa: CASSVRGQGYEQYF

d_gene: .
v_gene: TRBV2
j_gene: TRBJ1-2
CDR3aa: CASSDSVSGGYGYTF

d_gene: .
v_gene: TRBV27
j_gene: TRBJ2-2
CDR3aa: CASSFAGELFF

d_gene: .
v_gene: TRBV28
j_gene: TRBJ1-2
CDR3aa: CASSLGGPYGYTF

d_gene: .
v_gene: TRBV28
j_gene: TRBJ1-2
CDR3aa: CASSLGQGYTF

d_gene: .
v_gene: TRBV7-3
j_gene: TRBJ2-1
CDR3aa: CASSPLASNEQFF

d_gene: TRBD2
v_gene: TRBV29-1
j_gene: TRBJ2-7
CDR3aa: CSVLAGEGAYEQYF

d_gene: .
v_gene: TRBV15
j_gene: TRBJ2-7
CDR3aa: CATSRDPGHTPYEQYF

d_gene: TRBD1
v_gene: TRBV2
j_gene: TRBJ1-1
CDR3aa: CATQGGTEAFF

d_gene: TRBD1
v_gene: TRBV28
j_gene: TRBJ2-2
CDR3aa: CASSLTGGYTGELFF

d_gene: .
v_gene: TRBV7-2
j_gene: TRBJ1-5
CDR3aa: CASSLNGHRGEPQHF

d_gene: .
v_gene: TRBV10-3
j_gene: TRBJ1-5
CDR3aa: CAINPGPNQPQHF

d_gene: .
v_gene: TRBV2
j_gene: TRBJ2-7
CDR3aa: CASSVSGGEIYEQYF

d_gene: .
v_gene: TRBV12-3/TRBV12-4
j_gene: TRBJ2-5
CDR3aa: CASSLLVQETQYF

d_gene: .
v_gene: TRBV29-1
j_gene: TRBJ1-3
CDR3aa: CSGTYSGNTIYF

d_gene: .
v_gene: TRBV5-6
j_gene: TRBJ2-3
CDR3aa: CASSLWRRNTDTQYF

d_gene: TRBD1
v_gene: TRBV5-6
j_gene: TRBJ2-7
CDR3aa: CASTIRDRGGKQYF

d_gene: TRBD2
v_gene: TRBV11-2
j_gene: TRBJ2-7
CDR3aa: CASSTSGSSEQYF

d_gene: TRBD2
v_gene: TRBV3-1/TRBV3-2
j_gene: TRBJ2-1
CDR3aa: CASSQGTSGTKGDEQFF

d_gene: .
v_gene: TRBV6-5
j_gene: TRBJ1-4
CDR3aa: CASSHIEGLFF

d_gene: TRBD1
v_gene: TRBV3-1/TRBV3-2
j_gene: TRBJ2-2
CDR3aa: CASSLRQGWTGELFF

d_gene: .
v_gene: TRBV28
j_gene: TRBJ2-7
CDR3aa: CASSPLGYWSSYEQYF

d_gene: .
v_gene: TRBV5-1
j_gene: TRBJ1-4
CDR3aa: CASSVGQILGEKLFF

d_gene: TRBD1
v_gene: TRBV4-1
j_gene: TRBJ2-5
CDR3aa: CASSQDDRVGETQYF

d_gene: .
v_gene: TRBV11-3
j_gene: TRBJ2-5
CDR3aa: CASSLGRAYQETQYF

d_gene: .
v_gene: TRBV11-3
j_gene: TRBJ2-3
CDR3aa: CASSFSGLEVDTQYF

d_gene: TRBD1
v_gene: TRBV14
j_gene: TRBJ2-7
CDR3aa: CASSQEDRGPYEQYF

d_gene: TRBD1
v_gene: TRBV29-1
j_gene: TRBJ2-7
CDR3aa: CSVLTGAGYEQYF

d_gene: .
v_gene: TRBV2
j_gene: TRBJ1-5
CDR3aa: CASSEVGAPWRPQHF

d_gene: TRBD2
v_gene: TRBV19
j_gene: TRBJ2-4
CDR3aa: CASSIRIPSGRGSTAKNIQYF